The subject of this entry is one T cell receptor beta chain. Its target antigen remains unknown. Per-base quality was not reported, and no clone a single base away is much larger than it. The sample's time point label, decoded: pretreatment peripheral blood. A cohort of around 28 patients with locally advanced or metastatic urothelial carcinoma, treated at Memorial Sloan Kettering on a trial protocol, was included. Peripheral blood mononuclear cells were collected pretreatment and during treatment, with between 1 and 8 total time points per patient. The Qiagen DNeasy Blood extraction kit was used to purify genomic DNA from total PBMCs and from tumor samples. PBMCs were collected pretreatment and during treatment, and were isolated and stored as previously described. This sample was taken from a study of PD-L1 blockade in urothelial cancer (dated by TCRdb to about 2017). In terms of the full investigation: All patients started therapy in the mid-2010s and received atezolizumab 1,200 mg intravenously every 3 weeks. About 90% of the roughly 30 patients were males with bladder-origin urothelial cancer, and 18 of 29 reported a prior smoking history. Patients had an ECOG performance status of 0 or 1 and had received between 0 and 3 prior chemotherapy regimens. Blood samples were analyzed 3 weeks after the start of treatment (second dose) and 6 weeks after the start of treatment. Blood samples gave median yields of around 140,000 T cells and 80,000 or so unique TCRs, along with a median clonality of around 0.08. The study was an exploratory multi-omic analysis of somatic, immune and clinical correlates of response to PD-L1 blockade with atezolizumab in urothelial cancer. Pretreatment tumor samples and matched peripheral blood, collected serially before and after atezolizumab treatment, underwent TCR sequencing. Durable clinical benefit was defined as a progression-free survival longer than 6 months, and TCR features were additionally tested against progression-free survival and overall survival. In the same patients, whole exome sequencing and RNA sequencing of pretreatment tumors were performed in addition to TCR sequencing. Durable clinical benefit was achieved by nine patients and was not achieved by 20 patients. Approximately 29 patients had pretreatment blood TCR-seq, some 25 had at least one posttreatment blood collection, and some 25 had tumor TCR-seq.

V has 0 bases trimmed and J has 10 bases trimmed; junction bases matching no gene number 8. CDR1 and CDR2, per the germline V gene, are SGHRS and YFSETQ. The CDR3 covers 16 residues, taking in both the cysteine and the phenylalanine. Only CDR3 DNA is held: 48 bases, read in frame from base 1. Synthetic TCR analog templates were spiked into each PCR so that absolute template abundance could be estimated from read counts. TCRbeta CDR3 regions were amplified from genomic DNA with bias-controlled V and J gene primers using the immunoSEQ assay. Rearranged TCRbeta segments were sequenced at approximately 20X coverage. The authors processed their data as follows. Sequencing errors were corrected by clustering and CDR3s were annotated against IMGT to assign V, D and J genes. Downstream analyses used only productive TCRbeta rearrangements, leaving out any out-of-frame or stop-codon sequences. To compute clonality, Shannon entropy was normalized by the log of the number of unique productive sequences and then subtracted from one. Clones differing between time points or between blood and tumor were identified by Fisher's exact test with Benjamini-Hochberg correction at adjusted p below 0.01. TCRdb re-hosts the immuneACCESS table, in-frame sequences only. Its copies lack some clones; in the studies checked, an unresolved V gene accounts for under half of them, and the cause for the rest is not known. V, J and clone size are taken as reported in that table, and D and trimming were inferred from the DNA itself. In all, the sample holds roughly 30,000 clones, and approximately 84% of those were seen once. The top ten hold around 14% of the sample.

Broad study findings and their caveats: Improved progression-free and overall survival was associated with having pretreatment peripheral blood TCR clonality below the median. Because of the small sample size (n ≈ 29) and the many exploratory analyses performed, the results are intended to be regarded as hypothesis-generating. At 3 weeks after the start of treatment, tumor-associated TCR clones in peripheral blood had expanded more in patients with durable benefit (n of about 21, p = 0.022).

The material was PBMCs, obtained around atezolizumab (anti-PD-L1) treatment. This sequence originates from a man aged 55 to 70 with urothelial cancer. The chain was built from TRBV5-1 and TRBJ1-6, with 9 bases matching TRBD1. The DNA is TGCGCCAGCAGCTTGGAACCGGGACAGGGTGACTCACCCCTCCACTTT. Translated, this gives CASSLEPGQGDSPLHF.